The TCR beta chain described here comes from a study of metastatic and nonmetastatic thyroid tumors. There were no patients who had received any treatment before thyroid surgery. This CDR3 has 13 amino acids. The germline V and J ends were trimmed by 3 bases and 6 bases, with 9 bases remaining between them. Germline V lookup: CDR1 LNHDA, CDR2 SQIVND (reference sequence). Through MiXCR, TCRdb re-clonotyped the PCR reads. The sample holds around 20,000 clones, roughly 12% seen once. Material for sequencing was blood. V gene TRBV19 combines with J gene TRBJ2-1, with D tentatively TRBD2 (6 bases). The sequence derives from a female donor with papillary thyroid cancer or a benign thyroid nodule (not recorded which). Some clones in this sample may be carry-over from other donors' samples. CDR3 nucleotides: TGTGCCAGTAGTATTAGCGGACTCAATGAGCAGTTCTTC. This gives the protein CASSISGLNEQFF.